The 26 T cell receptor beta chains listed next were all sequenced from one sample in a study of blood T cell repertoires in COVID-19. Measured with immunoSEQ multiplex PCR; TCRdb has only the in-frame clones, and not every one. The sample includes tens of thousands of clones, 85% to 90% of them seen just once. The specimen sequenced was peripheral blood. These receptors were taken from a woman in her sixties with acute or convalescent COVID-19.

The chain recombines TRBV30 with TRBJ1-6; D perhaps matches TRBD1 (6 bases). Germline values: CDR1 GTSNPN, CDR2 SVGIG (reference sequence). The CDR3 is 13 residues long. The germline V and J ends were trimmed by 2 bases and 7 bases, with 9 bases remaining between them. The CDR3 protein is CAWSQGSNSPLHF. In DNA, the CDR3 is TGTGCCTGGAGTCAGGGGTCAAATTCACCCCTCCACTTT.

The chain carries TRBV10-3 and TRBJ2-3; 8 nucleotides align to TRBD2. The CDR3 length is 14 residues. The V gene's germline CDR1 is ENHRY and CDR2 SYGVKD. Losses at the gene ends were 6 bases for V and 6 bases for J; bases not matched to a gene: 8. The CDR3: CAISRAGVMDTQYF. CDR3 DNA: TGTGCCATCAGCCGAGCGGGAGTTATGGATACGCAGTATTTT.

The V call is TRBV5-6, the J call TRBJ1-2, with 8 nucleotides matching TRBD1. Germline CDR1 is SGHDT and CDR2 is YYEEEE. V lost 4 bases to trimming and J lost 5 bases; unmatched junction nucleotides: 7. The CDR3 spans 14 residues. For the CDR3, the DNA is TGTGCCAGCAGCGGTACAGGGGGAATTTATGGCTACACCTTC. Its protein is CASSGTGGIYGYTF.

A single count supports this clone. The same CDR3 can be traced to other DNA sequences in this sample. This chain connects TRBV5-1 to TRBJ1-3, with a possible D match to TRBD1 (5 bases). Trimming took 3 bases from V and 2 from J, leaving 6 bases between them. The CDR3 has 13 amino acids. From germline, CDR1 is SGHRS and CDR2 YFSETQ. The CDR3 DNA sequence: TGCGCCAGCAGCTCGGGGGCTGGAAACACCATATATTTT. Translation gives CASSSGAGNTIYF.

V usage is TRBV7-6 and J usage is TRBJ2-1, with 10 bases aligning to TRBD1. CDR1 is SGHVS and CDR2 is FNYEAQ in the germline V gene. J gave up 6 bases and V 2 bases, and 4 bases lay outside the gene matches. The CDR3 has 15 residues. The CDR3 reads CASSLRQGALNEQFF. Here the CDR3 DNA reads TGTGCCAGCAGCTTAAGACAGGGGGCTCTCAATGAGCAGTTCTTC. Drawing the rest from reference TRBV7-6 and TRBJ2-1, the complete variable domain is GAGVSQSPRYKVTKRGQDVALRCDPISGHVSLYWYRQALGQGPEFLTYFNYEAQQDKSGLPNDRFSAERPEGSISTLTIQRTEQRDSAMYRCASSLRQGALNEQFFGPGTRLTVL.

V gene TRBV28 combines with J gene TRBJ2-1, with TRBD2 as a possible D gene (7 bases). The CDR3 loop spans 14 amino acids. With 6 bases removed from V and 2 bases from J, the gap between germline ends came to 11 bases. Germline CDR1 MDHEN, CDR2 SYDVKM. CDR3 sequence reads: CASRTGGPYNEQFF. The CDR3 DNA sequence: TGTGCCAGCAGGACGGGGGGCCCCTACAATGAGCAGTTCTTC.

This clone was observed a single time. The chain combines TRBV6-1 with TRBJ1-4; 10 positions match TRBD1. Trimming cost V 2 bases and J 3 bases; bases outside gene matches: 6. The CDR3 extends over 17 amino acids. Germline values: CDR1 MNHNS, CDR2 SASEGT. CDR3 DNA sequence: TGTGCCAGCAGTGAACGGACAGGGGGGTGGGCTAATGAAAAACTGTTTTTT. It translates to CASSERTGGWANEKLFF.

The chain joins TRBV7-9 to TRBJ2-1; 7 nucleotides match TRBD2. J gave up 10 bases and V 0 bases, and 6 bases lay outside the gene matches. Germline CDR1 SEHNR, CDR2 FQNEAQ (reference sequence). This CDR3 has 14 amino acids. CDR3 amino acids: CASSLAGSGWEQFF. The DNA of the CDR3 is TGTGCCAGCAGCTTAGCAGGTAGCGGGTGGGAGCAGTTCTTC.

The CDR3 reads CASSSQGALGKNIQYF. The CDR3 region has the DNA TGTGCCAGCAGCTCGCAGGGGGCTCTGGGGAAAAACATTCAGTACTTC. V is TRBV7-9 and J is TRBJ2-4; 8 nucleotides match TRBD1. Germline CDR1 SEHNR, CDR2 FQNEAQ (reference sequence). This CDR3 region has 16 residues. With V trimmed by 4 bases and J by 4 bases, 9 bases remained unmatched.

The chain links TRBV2 to TRBJ1-1; 8 bases map to TRBD1. V lost 3 bases and J lost 1; bases outside the gene matches: 10. Looked up from germline, CDR1 is SNHLY and CDR2 is FYNNEI. The CDR3 is made up of 17 amino acids. CDR3 sequence reads: CASSDRGRTGRNTEAFF. The CDR3 DNA sequence: TGTGCCAGCAGTGACAGGGGGCGGACGGGAAGGAACACTGAAGCTTTCTTT.

In DNA, the CDR3 is TGCGCCAGCAGCCCACAGGGCACAGATACGCAGTATTTT. Its protein is CASSPQGTDTQYF. The V call is TRBV5-1, the J call TRBJ2-3; perhaps TRBD1 as D (5 bases). Trimming took off 4 bases at V and 1 base at J, with 7 bases between the two ends. Germline V gene data show CDR1 as SGHRS and CDR2 as YFSETQ. This CDR3 comprises 13 residues.

The rearrangement links TRBV7-9 to TRBJ2-1, with TRBD2 identical over 7 bases. The trim removed 3 bases at V and 8 bases at J, leaving 4 bases unmatched. In germline, CDR1 is SEHNR, CDR2 FQNEAQ (reference sequence). The length of the CDR3 is 13 residues. CDR3 residues: CASSLGGSDEQFF. CDR3 DNA: TGTGCCAGCAGCTTGGGGGGGTCGGATGAGCAGTTCTTC.

This chain connects TRBV19 to TRBJ2-2, with a tentative D call TRBD2 (5 bases). Trimming left V 1 base short and J 7 bases short, with 13 bases between. The CDR3 totals 15 residues. Germline CDR1 and CDR2: LNHDA and SQIVND (reference sequence). CDR3 sequence reads: CASSIAHLGIGELFF. As DNA, the CDR3 is TGTGCCAGTAGTATAGCCCACCTCGGGATCGGGGAGCTGTTTTTT.

V gene TRBV24-1 combines with J gene TRBJ2-4, with 8 bases fitting TRBD1. Germline V gives CDR1 KGHDR, CDR2 SFDVKD. The CDR3 has 15 amino acids. The J segment lost 7 bases and the V segment lost 4 bases, leaving 8 bases of the junction unmatched. The CDR3 sequence: CATSDPGTGVNIQYF. The CDR3 bases are TGTGCCACCAGTGACCCCGGGACAGGCGTCAACATTCAGTACTTC.

As regards this clone: This same CDR3 is encoded by further DNA sequences in the sample. V and J are TRBV29-1 and TRBJ1-1, with D possibly being TRBD1 (6 bases). Germline V CDR1 and CDR2: SQVTM, ANQGSEA. The CDR3 is 12 residues long. The ends were cut back, 6 bases at V and 0 bases at J, with 8 bases in the middle. The CDR3 bases are TGCAGCGTACAGGGTATGAACACTGAAGCTTTCTTT. Translating gives CSVQGMNTEAFF.

This clone was found a few times. The V call is TRBV5-5, the J call TRBJ2-6, with D tentatively TRBD1 (5 bases). CDR3 length: 14 residues. The germline V gene encodes CDR1 SGHKS and CDR2 YYEKEE (reference sequence). V was cut by 0 bases and J by 9 bases, with 10 bases left in between. CDR3 loop: CASSLVLQDNVLTF. CDR3 coding DNA: TGTGCCAGCAGCTTGGTTCTACAGGACAACGTCCTGACTTTC.

This clone has only one observation. The chain combines TRBV4-1 with TRBJ1-5; no clear D. Germline V gene data show CDR1 as MGHRA and CDR2 as YSYEKL. V was pared by 4 bases and J by 5 bases, with 15 bases between. The CDR3 has 15 amino acids. The CDR3 DNA reads TGCGCCAGCAGCCGGCTGGGAGGGCTCCATCAGCCCCAGCATTTT. It codes for CASSRLGGLHQPQHF.

CDR3 residues: CASSLPRGDRGRSSGNTIYF. DNA for the CDR3: TGTGCCAGCAGCCTGCCGAGGGGGGACAGGGGGCGAAGCTCTGGAAACACCATATATTTT. The chain carries TRBV6-6 and TRBJ1-3; 12 bases align to TRBD1. Unmatched junction bases numbered 15, after V lost 6 bases and J lost 0 bases. Looked up from germline, CDR1 is MNHNY and CDR2 is SVGAGI (reference sequence). The CDR3 is 20 residues long.

Notes on this clone: Other DNA sequences of this sample code for an identical CDR3. The chain uses TRBV28 and TRBJ1-6, with a tentative D call TRBD1 (5 bases). CDR1 is MDHEN, CDR2 SYDVKM, per germline. The CDR3 is made up of 12 amino acids. Trimming shortened V by 4 bases and J by 7 bases, and 5 bases separated the two germline ends. CDR3 amino acids: CASSSGNSPLHF. CDR3 bases: TGTGCCAGCAGTTCAGGGAATTCACCCCTCCACTTT.

As DNA, the CDR3 is TGTGCCAGCAGCGTAGCCCGTACTATGAACACCGGGGAGCTGTTTTTT. This translates into CASSVARTMNTGELFF. V usage is TRBV9 and J usage is TRBJ2-2; unclear D gene. Germline lookup yields CDR1 SGDLS and CDR2 YYNGEE. With 0 bases removed from V and 1 base from J, the gap between germline ends came to 10 bases. The CDR3 sequence is 16 residues long.

The CDR3 nucleotides read TGTGCCAGCAGCTCACAGACAGCTCCTTCGGGGGAGCTGTTTTTT. This gives the protein CASSSQTAPSGELFF. The chain joins TRBV7-6 to TRBJ2-2; TRBD1 is a possible D gene (5 bases). CDR3 length equals 15 residues. The V and J ends lost 4 bases and 8 bases respectively, with 17 bases between them. Germline CDR1 is SGHVS and CDR2 is FNYEAQ.

The CDR3, as DNA: TGTGCCAGCATCGAACAGGGATCTGGCTACACCTTC. It yields the protein CASIEQGSGYTF. V and J are TRBV6-6 and TRBJ1-2; D may be TRBD1 (6 bases). Trimming left V 7 bases short and J 7 bases short, with 13 bases between. Germline assignment: CDR1 MNHNY and CDR2 SVGAGI (reference sequence). The CDR3 is made up of 12 amino acids.

The V gene is TRBV7-9, the J gene TRBJ1-1; 8 bases map to TRBD1. This CDR3 is built from 15 residues. Unmatched junction bases numbered 12, after V lost 5 bases and J lost 7 bases. The germline V gene has CDR1 SEHNR and CDR2 FQNEAQ (reference sequence). CDR3 bases: TGTGCCAGCAGCGCCGGACAGGGATCGTCGGGTGAAGCTTTCTTT. It specifies CASSAGQGSSGEAFF.

The chain employs TRBV2 and TRBJ2-3; 7 bases agree with TRBD2. V shed 5 bases, J shed 2 bases, and the junction held 13 bases outside the gene matches. This CDR3 spans 17 amino acids. Germline V lookup: CDR1 SNHLY, CDR2 FYNNEI. The CDR3 DNA sequence: TGTGCCAGCAGTCCTCCGGCGGGAGCCCTATCCACAGATACGCAGTATTTT. Translated: CASSPPAGALSTDTQYF.

This clone came up once. The rearrangement links TRBV4-1 to TRBJ1-3; D is undetermined. Germline V CDR1 and CDR2: MGHRA, YSYEKL. CDR3 size: 16 residues. With 0 bases removed from V and 0 bases from J, the gap between germline ends came to 9 bases. DNA of the CDR3: TGCGCCAGCAGCCAAGATCACGGTTTCTCTGGAAACACCATATATTTT. Translating gives CASSQDHGFSGNTIYF.

The chain combines TRBV19 with TRBJ1-4; 7 nucleotides match TRBD1. Germline CDR1 is LNHDA and CDR2 is SQIVND (reference sequence). Trimming removed 5 bases from V and 3 bases from J; junction bases left unmatched: 6. CDR3 length equals 15 residues. CDR3 sequence (DNA): TGTGCCAGTAGTCCCTCTACAGGGGCTAATGAAAAACTGTTTTTT. Amino acid sequence: CASSPSTGANEKLFF.